These T cell receptor beta chains were read from a single sample in a study of cytomegalovirus exposure and HLA in healthy donors. Here immunoSEQ multiplex PCR was the method, and the copy in TCRdb shows in-frame clones only, minus some. The sample includes under 200,000 clones, 77% of them seen just once. The sample was PBMCs. The receptors derive from a male donor in good health and CMV-seropositive. Both conserved end residues are part of each CDR3. A D gene is named only where the DNA matches it firmly. Rows give clone size only sometimes, using once, few, many, or a class for an expanded clone.

v_call	j_call	clone_size	cdr3_length	d_call	cdr3_nt	cdr3_aa
TRBV2	TRBJ1-5	.	17	TRBD1	TGTGCCAGCAGTGCCGGGACAGGGTGGGCCGCTAATCAGCCCCAGCATTTT	CASSAGTGWAANQPQHF
TRBV7-3	TRBJ2-5	.	14	TRBD2	TGTGCCAGCAGGACGGGACTAGCGGAAGAGACCCAGTACTTC	CASRTGLAEETQYF
TRBV29-1	TRBJ2-1	.	13	TRBD2	TGCAGCGTCGAAGGGACTAGCGGGGGGGGCCCGTTCTTC	CSVEGTSGGGPFF
TRBV7-2	TRBJ2-3	.	15	.	TGTGCCAGCAGCTTAGCCGGACTAAGCACAGATACGCAGTATTTT	CASSLAGLSTDTQYF
TRBV9	TRBJ1-6	.	17	.	TGTGCCAGCAGCGTAGGAGGGCAGGTGGACTATAATTCACCCCTCCACTTT	CASSVGGQVDYNSPLHF
TRBV6-6	TRBJ2-6	.	16	TRBD1	TGTGCCAGCAGATATAAGGACAGGGCTGGGGCCAACGTCCTGACTTTC	CASRYKDRAGANVLTF
TRBV4-3	TRBJ1-1	.	14	.	TGCGCCAGCAGCCAAGAAGTCGGAGTCCCTGAAGCTTTCTTT	CASSQEVGVPEAFF
TRBV5-1	TRBJ2-5	once	15	.	TGCGCCAGCAGCAAGGGCCCCGGGGACCAAGAGACCCAGTACTTC	CASSKGPGDQETQYF
TRBV5-1	TRBJ2-7	.	15	TRBD1	TGCGCCAGCAGCGATGACAGGGGTTTAGGCTACGAGCAGTACTTC	CASSDDRGLGYEQYF
TRBV4-1	TRBJ1-1	.	14	.	TGCGCCAGCAGCCGAGGACAGCTAAACACTGAAGCTTTCTTT	CASSRGQLNTEAFF
TRBV30	TRBJ1-6	few	15	.	TGTGCCTGGAGTGTGGCCGGGGGGGAGATTTCACCCCTCCACTTT	CAWSVAGGEISPLHF
TRBV11-2	TRBJ1-4	.	14	.	TGTGCCAGCAGCTTATGGGCGGGTGATGAAAAACTGTTTTTT	CASSLWAGDEKLFF
TRBV6-1	TRBJ2-7	.	13	.	TGTGCCAGCAGTATGGGACTTCCCTACGAGCAGTACTTC	CASSMGLPYEQYF
TRBV7-9	TRBJ1-1	.	13	.	TGTGCCAGCAGCTTGGCGGAGAACACTGAAGCTTTCTTT	CASSLAENTEAFF
TRBV10-3	TRBJ2-1	.	15	TRBD2	TGTGCCATCAGGGAACTAGCGGGGGACGGGGGTGAGCAGTTCTTC	CAIRELAGDGGEQFF
TRBV19	TRBJ2-7	.	13	.	TGTGCCAGTAGTATCGAGCAGGGGTACGAGCAGTACTTC	CASSIEQGYEQYF
TRBV18	TRBJ2-3	.	15	.	TGTGCCAGCTCACTTGGGACTCCGCCCACAGATACGCAGTATTTT	CASSLGTPPTDTQYF